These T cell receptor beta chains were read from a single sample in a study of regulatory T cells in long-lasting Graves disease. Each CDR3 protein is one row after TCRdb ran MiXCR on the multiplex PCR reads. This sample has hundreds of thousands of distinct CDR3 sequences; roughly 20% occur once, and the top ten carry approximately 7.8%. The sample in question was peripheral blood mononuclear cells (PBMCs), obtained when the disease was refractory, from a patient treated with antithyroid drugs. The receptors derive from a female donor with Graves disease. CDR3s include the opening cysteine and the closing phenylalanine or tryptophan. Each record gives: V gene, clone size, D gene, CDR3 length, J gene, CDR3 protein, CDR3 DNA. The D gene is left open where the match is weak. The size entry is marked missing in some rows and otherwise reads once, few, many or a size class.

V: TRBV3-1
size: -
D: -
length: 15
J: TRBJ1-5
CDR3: CASSSSPGANQPQHF
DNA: TGTGCCAGCAGCTCAAGCCCGGGCGCCAATCAGCCCCAGCATTTT

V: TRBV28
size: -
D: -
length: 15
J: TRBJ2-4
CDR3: CASSLGDLAKNIQYF
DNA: TGTGCCAGCAGCTTGGGAGATCTAGCCAAAAACATTCAGTACTTC

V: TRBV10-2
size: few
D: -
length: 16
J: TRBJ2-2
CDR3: CASRLLRDLNTGELFF
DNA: TGCGCCAGCAGACTACTCCGGGACTTAAACACCGGGGAGCTGTTTTTT

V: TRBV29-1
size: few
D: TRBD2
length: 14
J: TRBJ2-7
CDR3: CSVTPGLATYEQYF
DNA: TGCAGCGTTACCCCGGGACTAGCGACCTACGAGCAGTACTTC

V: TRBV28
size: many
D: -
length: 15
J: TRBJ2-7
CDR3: CASTTHPPSRYEQYF
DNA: TGTGCCAGCACCACCCACCCGCCTAGCCGATACGAGCAGTACTTC

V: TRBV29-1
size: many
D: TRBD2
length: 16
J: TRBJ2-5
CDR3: CSVARELAGVRETQYF
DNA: TGCAGCGTTGCTCGAGAACTAGCGGGAGTTAGGGAGACCCAGTACTTC

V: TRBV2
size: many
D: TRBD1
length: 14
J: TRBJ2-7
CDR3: CASRNPGQAYEQYF
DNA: TGTGCCAGCCGTAATCCGGGACAGGCCTACGAGCAGTACTTC

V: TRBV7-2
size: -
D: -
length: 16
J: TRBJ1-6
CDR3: CASSPRSGSYNSPLHF
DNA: TGTGCCAGCAGCCCCCGGTCAGGATCCTATAATTCACCCCTCCACTTT

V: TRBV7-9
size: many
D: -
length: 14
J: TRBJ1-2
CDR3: CASSLNDWPGGYTF
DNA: TGTGCCAGCAGCCTTAACGATTGGCCAGGAGGCTACACCTTC

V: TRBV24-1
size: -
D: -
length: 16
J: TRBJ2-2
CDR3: CATSDLVLPNTGELFF
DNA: TGTGCCACCAGTGATTTGGTCCTGCCGAACACCGGGGAGCTGTTTTTT

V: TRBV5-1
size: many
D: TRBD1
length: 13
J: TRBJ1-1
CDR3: CASRDSGNTEAFF
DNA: TGCGCCAGCCGGGACAGTGGAAACACTGAAGCTTTCTTT

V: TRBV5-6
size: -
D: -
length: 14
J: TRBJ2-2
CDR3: CASSFEGNTGELFF
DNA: TGTGCCAGCAGCTTCGAGGGGAACACCGGGGAGCTGTTTTTT

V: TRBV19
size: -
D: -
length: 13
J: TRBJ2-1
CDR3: CASSIRGDNEQFF
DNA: TGTGCCAGTAGTATCCGCGGGGACAATGAGCAGTTCTTC

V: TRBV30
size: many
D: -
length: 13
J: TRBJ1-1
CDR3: CAWSFSVNTEAFF
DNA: TGTGCCTGGTCATTTTCGGTGAACACTGAAGCTTTCTTT

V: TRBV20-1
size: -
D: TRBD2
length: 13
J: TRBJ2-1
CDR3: CSAPGLDRAEQFF
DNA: TGCAGTGCTCCGGGACTAGATAGGGCTGAGCAGTTCTTC

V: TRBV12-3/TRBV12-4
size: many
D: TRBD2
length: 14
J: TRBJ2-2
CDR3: CASSSGLETGELFF
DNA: TGTGCCAGCAGTTCCGGACTAGAAACCGGGGAGCTGTTTTTT

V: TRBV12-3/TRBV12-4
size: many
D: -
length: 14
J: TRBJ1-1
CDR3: CASTLGGLNTEAFF
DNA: TGTGCCAGCACCCTGGGGGGACTGAACACTGAAGCTTTCTTT

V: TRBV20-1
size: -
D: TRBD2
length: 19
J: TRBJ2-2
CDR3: CSARDRSASGRLYDGELFF
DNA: TGCAGTGCTAGAGATAGGAGCGCTAGCGGGAGGTTGTACGACGGGGAGCTGTTTTTT

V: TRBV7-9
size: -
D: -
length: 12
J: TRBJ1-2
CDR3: CASSLQTEGYTF
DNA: TGTGCCAGCAGCCTCCAAACGGAAGGCTACACCTTC

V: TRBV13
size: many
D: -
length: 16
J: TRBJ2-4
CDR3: CASSLVRVSGADIQYF
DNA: TGTGCCAGCAGCTTAGTACGTGTCTCGGGGGCGGACATTCAGTACTTC

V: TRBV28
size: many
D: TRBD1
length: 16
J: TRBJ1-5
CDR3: CASSLYQGQGAQPQHF
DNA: TGTGCCAGCAGTCTATACCAAGGACAGGGCGCTCAGCCCCAGCATTTT

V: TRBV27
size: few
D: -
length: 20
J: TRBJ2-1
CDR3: CASSLSGTGGAGLADNEQFF
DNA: TGTGCCAGCAGTCTCTCCGGGACAGGGGGCGCGGGACTAGCGGACAATGAGCAGTTCTTC

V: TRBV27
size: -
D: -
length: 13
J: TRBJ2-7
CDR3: CASRGLGFYEQYF
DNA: TGTGCCAGCAGGGGATTGGGGTTCTACGAGCAGTACTTC

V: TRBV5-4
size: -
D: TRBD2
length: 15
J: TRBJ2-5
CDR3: CASSALAGGGETQYF
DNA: TGTGCCAGCAGCGCACTAGCGGGAGGGGGAGAGACCCAGTACTTC

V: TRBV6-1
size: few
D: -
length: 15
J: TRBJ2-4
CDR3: CASWADGLAKNIQYF
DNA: TGTGCCAGCTGGGCGGACGGTTTAGCCAAAAACATTCAGTACTTC

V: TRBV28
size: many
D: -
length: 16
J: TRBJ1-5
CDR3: CASSSADGGYNQPQHF
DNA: TGTGCCAGCAGTTCCGCAGATGGGGGCTACAATCAGCCCCAGCATTTT

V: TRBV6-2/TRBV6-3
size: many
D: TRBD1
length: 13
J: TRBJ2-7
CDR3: CASSYGTGYEQYF
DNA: TGTGCCAGCAGTTACGGGACAGGGTACGAGCAGTACTTC

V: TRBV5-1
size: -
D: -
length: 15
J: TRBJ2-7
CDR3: CASSFIREQSYEQYF
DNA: TGCGCCAGCAGCTTTATCCGAGAACAGTCCTACGAGCAGTACTTC

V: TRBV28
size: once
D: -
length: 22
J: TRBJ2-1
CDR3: CASSTLHRGLPRVASSYNEQFF
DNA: TGTGCCAGCAGTACCCTACACCGGGGCCTACCCCGGGTGGCTAGCTCCTACAATGAGCAGTTCTTC

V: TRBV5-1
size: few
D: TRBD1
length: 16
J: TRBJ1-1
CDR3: CASSLAWQGGITEAFF
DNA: TGCGCCAGCAGCTTGGCCTGGCAGGGGGGTATCACTGAAGCTTTCTTT

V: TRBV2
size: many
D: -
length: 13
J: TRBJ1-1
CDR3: CASTSSRGTEAFF
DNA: TGTGCCAGCACATCTTCCAGGGGCACTGAAGCTTTCTTT

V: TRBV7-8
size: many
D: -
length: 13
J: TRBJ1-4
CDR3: CASSLAGDEKLFF
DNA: TGTGCCAGCAGCTTAGCGGGGGATGAAAAACTGTTTTTT

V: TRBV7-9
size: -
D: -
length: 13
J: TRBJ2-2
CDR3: CASSGRYPGELFF
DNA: TGTGCCAGCAGCGGGAGATACCCCGGGGAGCTGTTTTTT

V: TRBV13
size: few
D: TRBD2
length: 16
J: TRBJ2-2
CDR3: CASSPRLAGGPGELFF
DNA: TGTGCCAGCAGCCCCCGACTAGCGGGAGGGCCCGGGGAGCTGTTTTTT

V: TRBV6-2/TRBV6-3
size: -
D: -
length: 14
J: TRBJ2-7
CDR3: CASSYPSEGYEQYF
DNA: TGTGCCAGCAGTTACCCGTCGGAGGGATACGAGCAGTACTTC

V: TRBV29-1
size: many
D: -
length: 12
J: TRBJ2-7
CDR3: CSAGQFSYEQYF
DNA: TGCAGCGCTGGACAGTTCTCCTACGAGCAGTACTTC

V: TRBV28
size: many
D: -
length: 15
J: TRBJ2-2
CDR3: CASSLQGLGTGELFF
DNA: TGTGCCAGCAGTTTACAGGGGCTTGGTACCGGGGAGCTGTTTTTT

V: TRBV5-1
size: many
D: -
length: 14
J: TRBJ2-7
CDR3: CASSLIGQGDEQYF
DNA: TGTGCCAGCAGCTTAATAGGGCAGGGTGACGAGCAGTACTTC

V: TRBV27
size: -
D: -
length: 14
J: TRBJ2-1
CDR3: CASTNINRVYEQFF
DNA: TGTGCCAGCACCAACATTAACAGGGTCTATGAGCAGTTCTTC

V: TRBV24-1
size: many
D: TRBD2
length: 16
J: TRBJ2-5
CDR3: CATSTLAGGPRETQYF
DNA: TGTGCCACCAGTACCCTCGCGGGAGGGCCGCGGGAGACCCAGTACTTC

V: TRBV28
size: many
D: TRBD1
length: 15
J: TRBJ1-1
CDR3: CASSERGQVNTEAFF
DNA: TGTGCCAGCAGTGAAAGAGGACAGGTGAACACTGAAGCTTTCTTT

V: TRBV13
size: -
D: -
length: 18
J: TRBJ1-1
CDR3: CASSLGHRREGRNTEAFF
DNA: TGTGCCAGCAGCTTAGGGCACAGACGGGAGGGGAGGAACACTGAAGCTTTCTTT

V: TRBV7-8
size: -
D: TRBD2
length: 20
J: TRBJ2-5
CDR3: CASSLDYSGTSGILLETQYF
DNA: TGTGCCAGCAGCTTAGATTATTCCGGGACTAGCGGGATCCTGTTGGAGACCCAGTACTTC

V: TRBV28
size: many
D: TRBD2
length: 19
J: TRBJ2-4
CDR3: CASSLEVAGSGRAKNIQYF
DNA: TGTGCCAGCAGTTTAGAGGTGGCGGGCAGCGGGAGGGCCAAAAACATTCAGTACTTC

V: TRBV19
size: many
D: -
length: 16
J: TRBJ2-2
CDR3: CASNLRGGAGTGELFF
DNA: TGTGCCAGTAACCTTCGAGGGGGGGCAGGCACCGGGGAGCTGTTTTTT